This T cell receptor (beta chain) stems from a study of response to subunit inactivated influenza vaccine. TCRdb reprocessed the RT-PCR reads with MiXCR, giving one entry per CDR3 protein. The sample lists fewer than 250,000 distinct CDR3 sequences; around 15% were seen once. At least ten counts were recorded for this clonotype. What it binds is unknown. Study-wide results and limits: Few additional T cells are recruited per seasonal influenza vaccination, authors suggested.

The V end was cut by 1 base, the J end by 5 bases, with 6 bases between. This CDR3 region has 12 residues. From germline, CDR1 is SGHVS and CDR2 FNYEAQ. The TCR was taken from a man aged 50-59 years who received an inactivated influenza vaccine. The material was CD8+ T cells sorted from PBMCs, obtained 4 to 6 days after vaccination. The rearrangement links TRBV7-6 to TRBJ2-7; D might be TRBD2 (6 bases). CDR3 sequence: CASSLGGDEQYF. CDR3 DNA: TGTGCCAGCAGCTTAGGGGGGGACGAGCAGTACTTC. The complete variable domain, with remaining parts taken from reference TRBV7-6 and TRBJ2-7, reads GAGVSQSPRYKVTKRGQDVALRCDPISGHVSLYWYRQALGQGPEFLTYFNYEAQQDKSGLPNDRFSAERPEGSISTLTIQRTEQRDSAMYRCASSLGGDEQYFGPGTRLTVT.